The TCR beta chain under discussion was sequenced for a study of regulatory T cells in long-lasting Graves disease. Findings and limits, study-wide: Authors noted too few samples as a limitation. A greater number of public clonotypes (under 3,000) was shared by persistent patients than by new patients (approximately 880).

According to the study, TCR beta libraries were built with iRepertoire HTBI primers and CDR3-region Arm-PCR. Each CDR3 protein is one row after TCRdb ran MiXCR on the multiplex PCR reads. The table lists hundreds of thousands of distinct CDR3 sequences, around 32% of them singletons. Trimming shortened V by 1 base and J by 2 bases, and 9 bases separated the two germline ends. Germline assignment: CDR1 LNHDA and CDR2 SQIVND (reference sequence). The CDR3 consists of 15 residues. As concerns this clonotype: No antigen is known for it.

The sample's time point: persistent/refractory GD, antithyroid drugs over 5 years with positive TRAb. From PBMCs, RNA was extracted and then used to make the TCR library. By American Thyroid Association guidelines, Graves' disease was diagnosed in the cohort. Sequences were derived from peripheral blood mononuclear cells (PBMCs), sampled when the disease was refractory, from a patient treated with antithyroid drugs. V gene TRBV19 combines with J gene TRBJ1-5; D not resolved. The clonotype originates from a female donor with Graves disease. Here the CDR3 DNA reads TGTGCCAGTAGTATAGGGGGTTATGGCAATCAGCCCCAGCATTTT. Its protein product is CASSIGGYGNQPQHF.